The next 9 T cell receptor beta chains were all read from a single sample in a study of CD8+ T cells in alopecia areata. Investigators isolated RNA and reverse transcribed it into cDNA to act as the sequencing template. Sequencing used immunoSEQ multiplex PCR; TCRdb keeps in-frame clones, though not all of them. The data show 150,000 or so clones, around 50% seen once. Sequences were obtained from CD4+ T cells sorted from blood. The receptors were gathered from a human donor with alopecia areata.

The V and J genes are TRBV11-3 and TRBJ1-1; the D gene is possibly TRBD1 (6 bases). Trimming pared 5 bases from V and 7 bases from J, leaving 14 bases between. Germline V CDR1 and CDR2: SGHNT, YENEEA. This CDR3 has 13 residues. Here the CDR3 reads CASSPDRINEAFF. CDR3 sequence (DNA): TGTGCCAGCAGCCCGGACAGAATAAATGAAGCTTTCTTT. Drawing the rest from reference TRBV11-3 and TRBJ1-1, the complete variable domain is EAGVVQSPRYKIIEKKQPVAFWCNPISGHNTLYWYLQNLGQGPELLIRYENEEAVDDSQLPKDRFSAERLKGVDSTLKIQPAELGDSAVYLCASSPDRINEAFFGQGTRLTVV.

The J gene is TRBJ1-2, the V gene TRBV19; TRBD1 is a possible D gene (5 bases). Trimming left V 10 bases short and J 0 bases short, with 12 bases between. The germline CDR1 and CDR2 sequences are LNHDA and SQIVND (reference sequence). The length of the CDR3 is 13 residues. The CDR3 coding sequence is TGTGCCACCGGGGGTGCAGCTAACTATGGCTACACCTTC. It is translated as CATGGAANYGYTF.

CDR3 amino acids: CAWSVSGPNTIYF. CDR3 DNA sequence: TGTGCCTGGAGTGTATCTGGGCCAAACACCATATATTTT. The rearrangement uses TRBV30 and TRBJ1-3; D is unresolved. The CDR3 spans 13 residues. The germline V gene encodes CDR1 GTSNPN and CDR2 SVGIG (reference sequence). Trimming left V 0 bases short and J 6 bases short, with 9 bases between.

This clone has just a few counts. The chain has TRBV18 and TRBJ2-7, with no clear D. Looked up from germline, CDR1 is KGHSH and CDR2 is LQKENI. This CDR3 is 15 amino acids long. V was clipped by 0 bases and J by 2 bases, with 11 bases between them. This CDR3 is CASSPPARSAYEQYF. CDR3 in DNA: TGTGCCAGCTCACCACCCGCCAGGTCGGCCTACGAGCAGTACTTC.

Here the CDR3 DNA reads TGTGCCTGGAGTGAGATTTCAGGGAAGCGCTCTGGAAACACCATATATTTT. Its translation: CAWSEISGKRSGNTIYF. The chain uses TRBV30 and TRBJ1-3; weak D call: TRBD1 (5 bases). The CDR3 runs 17 residues. CDR1 and CDR2 (germline): GTSNPN, SVGIG (reference sequence). The V end was cut by 1 base, the J end by 0 bases, with 16 bases between.

V is TRBV27 and J is TRBJ2-7, with D perhaps TRBD2 (7 bases). Trimming took off 8 bases at V and 5 bases at J, with 25 bases between the two ends. The germline gives CDR1 MNHEY, CDR2 SMNVEV (reference sequence). The length of the CDR3 is 16 residues. The CDR3 region has the DNA TGTGCCAGCGTAAGGACCCGGGGGGCGCAGTTGCACGAGCAGTACTTC. It yields the protein CASVRTRGAQLHEQYF.

This sequence joins TRBV28 and TRBJ2-1; 11 bases map to TRBD2. CDR1 is MDHEN, CDR2 SYDVKM, per germline. The junction had 13 bases not matched to a gene; V was cut back by 6 bases and J by 3 bases. The CDR3 has 18 residues. The CDR3 sequence: CASRSTSGRRFFYNEQFF. As DNA, the CDR3 is TGTGCCAGCAGAAGTACTAGCGGGAGAAGGTTTTTCTACAATGAGCAGTTCTTC.

The chain recombines TRBV11-2 with TRBJ2-7, with 7 bases that match TRBD2. V shed 5 bases, J shed 5 bases, and the junction held 12 bases outside the gene matches. The germline V gene encodes CDR1 SGHAT and CDR2 FQNNGV. This CDR3 has 15 amino acids. Written as DNA, the CDR3 is TGTGCCAGCAGCCCGGAAGTGGGAGGGTCCCACGAGCAGTACTTC. This translates into CASSPEVGGSHEQYF.

This clone showed up just a few times. The chain links TRBV4-1 to TRBJ2-7, with D hard to call. CDR1 and CDR2 from the germline V gene are MGHRA and YSYEKL. There are 19 residues in the CDR3. Trimming removed 0 bases at V and 4 bases at J, with 25 bases between. CDR3 amino acids: CASSQDVGLSAAARYEQYF. The DNA of the CDR3 is TGCGCCAGCAGCCAAGACGTCGGCCTCTCGGCCGCGGCACGGTACGAGCAGTACTTC.